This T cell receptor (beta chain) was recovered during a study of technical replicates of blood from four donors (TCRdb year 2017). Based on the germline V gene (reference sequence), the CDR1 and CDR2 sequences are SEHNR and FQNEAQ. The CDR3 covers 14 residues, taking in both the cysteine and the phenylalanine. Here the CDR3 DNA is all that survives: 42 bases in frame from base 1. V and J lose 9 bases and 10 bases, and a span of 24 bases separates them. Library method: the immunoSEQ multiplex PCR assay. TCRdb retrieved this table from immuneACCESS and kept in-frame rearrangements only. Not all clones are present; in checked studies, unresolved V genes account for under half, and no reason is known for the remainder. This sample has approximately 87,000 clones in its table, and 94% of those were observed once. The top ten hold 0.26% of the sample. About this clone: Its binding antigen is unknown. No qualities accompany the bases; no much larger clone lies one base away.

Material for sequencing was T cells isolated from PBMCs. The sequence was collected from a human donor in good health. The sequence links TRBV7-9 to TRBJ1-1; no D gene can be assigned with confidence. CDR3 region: CASRAWGEVEGAFF. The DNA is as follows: TGTGCCAGTCGAGCCTGGGGTGAGGTGGAGGGAGCTTTCTTT.